What follows are 19 T cell receptor beta chains derived from one specimen sequenced in a study of CD8 T cells in Susac syndrome. The authors reverse transcribed about 0.5 to 1 ug RNA with random hexamers. MiXCR, applied by TCRdb to the immunoSEQ multiplex PCR reads, yields one record per CDR3 protein. The sample yields about 200,000 distinct CDR3 sequences, 90% to 95% seen once. The sequenced sample consisted of CD4+ T cells from PBMCs. These receptors came from a human donor with Susac syndrome.

The chain has TRBV5-1 and TRBJ1-6; 7 bases map to TRBD1. The length of the CDR3 is 15 residues. Germline CDR1 SGHRS, CDR2 YFSETQ. V shed 4 bases, J shed 5 bases, and the junction held 6 bases outside the gene matches. CDR3 sequence (DNA): TGCGCCAGCAGCCCAGCAGGGACAGATAATTCACCCCTCCACTTT. Its protein product is CASSPAGTDNSPLHF.

V gene TRBV3-1 combines with J gene TRBJ1-2, with D maybe TRBD1 (5 bases). The ends were cut back, 4 bases at V and 8 bases at J, with 14 bases in the middle. Germline CDR1 and CDR2: LGHDT and YNNKEL (reference sequence). The CDR3 runs to 13 residues. CDR3 nucleotide sequence: TGTGCCAGCAGCCGAGACAGCCCAGGGGGCTACACCTTC. Protein: CASSRDSPGGYTF.

V usage is TRBV12-3 or TRBV12-4 and J usage is TRBJ2-5; the match to TRBD1 covers 8 bases. V lost 1 base to trimming and J lost 0 bases; unmatched junction nucleotides: 4. This CDR3 spans 16 amino acids. CDR3 DNA: TGTGCCAGCAGTTTAGGGCAGGGGGCACACCAAGAGACCCAGTACTTC. It codes for CASSLGQGAHQETQYF.

V usage is TRBV5-1 and J usage is TRBJ2-3; TRBD2 aligns across 12 bases. The CDR3 contains 15 residues. The germline V gene encodes CDR1 SGHRS and CDR2 YFSETQ. V dropped 2 bases and J dropped 6; count of bases not matched to a gene: 4. The CDR3 is CASSFLAGGLDTQYF. The CDR3 DNA follows: TGCGCCAGCAGCTTCCTAGCGGGGGGGCTCGATACGCAGTATTTT.

The chain joins TRBV3-1 to TRBJ2-3; D gene uncertain. From germline, CDR1 is LGHDT and CDR2 YNNKEL (reference sequence). V shed 4 bases and J shed 7 bases, with 15 bases lying between them. The CDR3 sequence is 14 residues long. The CDR3: CASSPGPHVNTQYF. The CDR3 nucleotides are TGTGCCAGCAGCCCAGGACCCCACGTGAATACGCAGTATTTT.

The rearrangement uses TRBV6-1 and TRBJ2-3; D possibly corresponds to TRBD2 (6 bases). Trimming took off 4 bases at V and 2 bases at J, with 13 bases between the two ends. Germline CDR1 MNHNS, CDR2 SASEGT. The CDR3 totals 15 residues. The CDR3: CASSGETGATDTQYF. DNA of the CDR3: TGTGCCAGCAGTGGGGAAACGGGAGCCACAGATACGCAGTATTTT.

The rearrangement uses TRBV6-5 and TRBJ2-7; TRBD2 is a possible D gene (6 bases). Looked up from germline, CDR1 is MNHEY and CDR2 is SVGAGI. Trimming took 4 bases from V and 6 from J, leaving 7 bases between them. The CDR3 sequence is 11 residues long. CDR3 nucleotide sequence: TGTGCCAGCAGTTTCGGGGGCGAGCAGTACTTC. Residues: CASSFGGEQYF.

This chain connects TRBV6-5 to TRBJ2-7, with TRBD1 identical over 9 bases. The germline V gene has CDR1 MNHEY and CDR2 SVGAGI. V shed 2 bases and J 2 bases; nucleotides not matched to a gene: 10. CDR3 length: 17 amino acids. Here the CDR3 reads CASSYAPDRGRPYEQYF. CDR3 DNA sequence: TGTGCCAGCAGTTACGCCCCTGACAGGGGGAGGCCCTACGAGCAGTACTTC.

The chain uses TRBV9 and TRBJ1-5, with D possibly TRBD1 on 5 matching bases. Trimming removed 3 bases from V and 5 bases from J, with 12 bases in between. Per germline, CDR1 SGDLS and CDR2 YYNGEE. The CDR3 has 14 amino acids. CDR3 protein: CASSAPGLDQPQHF. DNA of the CDR3: TGTGCCAGCAGCGCTCCGGGGCTGGATCAGCCCCAGCATTTT. Together with reference TRBV9 and TRBJ1-5, the CDR3 gives the full variable domain: DSGVTQTPKHLITATGQRVTLRCSPRSGDLSVYWYQQSLDQGLQFLIQYYNGEERAKGNILERFSAQQFPDLHSELNLSSLELGDSALYFCASSAPGLDQPQHFGDGTRLSIL.

V is TRBV6-2 or TRBV6-3 and J is TRBJ2-7, with 7 nucleotides matching TRBD1. The J segment lost 4 bases and the V segment lost 6 bases, leaving 6 bases of the junction unmatched. Germline CDR1 and CDR2: MNHEY and SVGEGT. This CDR3 spans 13 amino acids. CDR3 loop: CASRAGGDYEQYF. The CDR3 DNA is TGTGCCAGCAGGGCAGGGGGAGATTACGAGCAGTACTTC.

The V and J genes are TRBV28 and TRBJ2-4; D not resolved. CDR1 MDHEN and CDR2 SYDVKM come from the germline V gene. The germline V and J ends were trimmed by 4 bases and 1 base, with 14 bases remaining between them. The CDR3 has 16 amino acids. DNA of the CDR3: TGTGCCAGCAGTTCAAACCCGGGCGTCGCCAAAAACATTCAGTACTTC. It yields the protein CASSSNPGVAKNIQYF.

This chain joins TRBV5-4 and TRBJ2-1; 16 positions match TRBD2. The CDR3 is made up of 15 amino acids. Germline CDR1 SGHNT, CDR2 YYREEE (reference sequence). With V trimmed by 2 bases and J by 14 bases, 7 bases remained unmatched. The CDR3 protein is CASSFPGLAGGREFF. CDR3 DNA: TGTGCCAGCAGCTTCCCGGGACTAGCGGGGGGGAGGGAGTTCTTC.

This chain links TRBV20-1 with TRBJ1-1, with D uncertain. The CDR3 contains 13 residues. Trimming stripped 1 base from V and 2 bases from J, with 8 bases between. CDR1 is DFQATT, CDR2 SNEGSKA, per germline (reference sequence). CDR3 loop: CSARVRVNTEAFF. DNA for the CDR3: TGCAGTGCTAGAGTCCGGGTTAACACTGAAGCTTTCTTT.

The chain has TRBV28 and TRBJ2-4; D is unresolved. This CDR3 is built from 19 residues. Germline loops: CDR1 MDHEN, CDR2 SYDVKM. Between the trimmed V and J ends, which lost 3 bases and 0 bases, there was a span of 21 bases. The CDR3 loop reads CASSFLGAPITLAKNIQYF. The CDR3 bases are TGTGCCAGCAGTTTTTTAGGAGCACCAATTACCCTAGCCAAAAACATTCAGTACTTC.

The chain links TRBV29-1 to TRBJ2-5; either TRBD1 or TRBD2 may supply D (6 bases each). The germline gives CDR1 SQVTM, CDR2 ANQGSEA. The CDR3 consists of 11 residues. Trimming shortened V by 4 bases and J by 5 bases, and 8 bases separated the two germline ends. The CDR3 loop is CSVVGGETQYF. In nucleotides, the CDR3 is TGCAGCGTTGTGGGGGGCGAGACCCAGTACTTC.

This chain links TRBV2 with TRBJ1-5; 9 positions match TRBD1. The J segment lost 0 bases and the V segment lost 5 bases, leaving 5 bases of the junction unmatched. The CDR3 totals 16 residues. Germline V gene data show CDR1 as SNHLY and CDR2 as FYNNEI. This CDR3 reads CASSSQGAGSNQPQHF. CDR3 DNA sequence: TGTGCCAGCAGTTCACAGGGGGCCGGTAGCAATCAGCCCCAGCATTTT. The whole variable domain, filled in from reference TRBV2 and TRBJ1-5, reads EPEVTQTPSHQVTQMGQEVILRCVPISNHLYFYWYRQILGQKVEFLVSFYNNEISEKSEIFDDQFSVERPDGSNFTLKIRSTKLEDSAMYFCASSSQGAGSNQPQHFGDGTRLSIL.

This chain links TRBV18 with TRBJ2-7; 7 bases are a match to TRBD1. V shed 4 bases and J 0 bases; nucleotides not matched to a gene: 3. The CDR3 has 14 residues. The germline CDR1 and CDR2 sequences are KGHSH and LQKENI. The CDR3 loop reads CASSQDRTSYEQYF. CDR3 sequence (DNA): TGTGCCAGCTCACAGGACAGGACCTCCTACGAGCAGTACTTC.

The J gene is TRBJ1-4, the V gene TRBV30; D is possibly TRBD1 (5 bases). V shed 2 bases and J shed 7 bases, with 11 bases lying between them. The length of the CDR3 is 13 residues. CDR1 and CDR2 from the germline V gene are GTSNPN and SVGIG (reference sequence). The CDR3 here is CAWSTGGVEKLFF. The CDR3 coding sequence is TGTGCCTGGAGTACAGGAGGGGTTGAAAAACTGTTTTTT.

The genes are TRBV5-4 and TRBJ2-1; D ambiguous. The CDR3 totals 16 residues. V was shortened by 2 bases and J by 1 base, with 13 bases between the two germline ends. In germline, CDR1 is SGHNT, CDR2 YYREEE (reference sequence). The CDR3 sequence: CASSFRQRSSYNEQFF. The DNA of the CDR3 is TGTGCCAGCAGCTTTCGGCAGCGTTCGTCCTACAATGAGCAGTTCTTC.